Listed below are T cell receptor beta chains from one sample, sequenced in a study of identifying expanded T cells in peripheral blood. Some clones are missing from TCRdb's copy, which holds only in-frame ones; the method was immunoSEQ multiplex PCR. Among around 100,000 clones listed, over 80% were seen once. The sequencing input was blood. These receptors all stem from a person aged 18-69 years in good health. CDR3s include the opening cysteine and the closing phenylalanine or tryptophan.

TRBV19 CASSMQGAQHF
TRBV4-2 CASSQGDTYNSPLHF
TRBV5-1 CASGLTGGDYGYTF
TRBV12-5 CASGGTGAGQPQHF
TRBV29-1 CSGRAAGEKLFF
TRBV5-8 CASSLRGTIYEQYF
TRBV15 CATRADRGLGYTF
TRBV4-2 CASSREASTIYF
TRBV5-6 CASSLRTVWNTEAFF
TRBV11-3 CASSSGTSGRATVDTQYF
TRBV5-1 CASSLSTAASYNEQFF
TRBV2 CASTGGGAGANVLTF
TRBV7-8 CASSLAGRTGDSPLHF
TRBV9 CASSVVYDRAYGYTF
TRBV19 CASKRILGAGDQPQHF
TRBV11-2 CASSQGGVQETQYF
TRBV9 CASSVSLGQGNEETQYF
TRBV5-8 CASSHGQGNQPQHF
TRBV11-2 CASRGQGDSYEQYF
TRBV5-1 CASSSGHNGYTF
TRBV5-1 CASSPGTQNTEAFF
TRBV9 CASSRGSTDTQYF
TRBV2 CASSPGARGYTF
TRBV7-8 CASSPIFRGGEAFF
TRBV9 CASSVEAGIHGYTF
TRBV28 CASSSYGGNEKLFF
TRBV6-5 CASSYSGPGDQPQHF
TRBV11-3 CASSRGQGVGAFF
TRBV6-1 CASSEGRDWGYTF
TRBV7-2 CASSPGPGMTDTQYF
TRBV19 CASSMISSAYEQYF
TRBV18 CASSPTVGTGITEAFF
TRBV7-2 CASSLNPGVNTEAFF
TRBV9 CASSVEGQGTEAFF
TRBV19 CASSKTGLGGANVLTF
TRBV28 CASSPTSGRAIEQFF
TRBV5-1 CASSPAPGTGGPYGYTF
TRBV18 CASSREGVPDMNTEAFF
TRBV7-9 CASSRRDIEAFF
TRBV11-2 CASSLSPLGVGQETQYF
TRBV5-4 CASSPGLAGVEQYF
TRBV7-9 CASSLTRVRNTEAFF
TRBV19 CASTPRSMGTGSQPQHF
TRBV9 CASSLGGLAGVSYEQYF
TRBV5-1 CASSQTLQGDLFF
TRBV7-9 CASSLGHMNTGELFF
TRBV29-1 CSGWGPARETQYF
TRBV28 CASSSYVLYGTGLQPQHF
TRBV21-1 CASSEAFGGNQPQHF
TRBV7-3 CASSPQGGTDTQYF
TRBV30 CAWSVNLDYGYTF